This T cell receptor beta chain was profiled in a study of blood T cells in healthy people across ages. Trimming stripped 2 bases from V and 2 bases from J, with 13 bases between. From germline, CDR1 is LNHNV and CDR2 YYDKDF (reference sequence). The CDR3 is 15 amino acids. A second PCR, run for about 7 to 11 cycles, used a sample-barcoded 5' primer plus a J-beta primer mix. TCRdb reprocessed the 5' RACE reads with MiXCR, giving one entry per CDR3 protein. This table holds approximately 780,000 distinct CDR3 sequences, roughly 24% found once. This clonotype was recorded a few times. In addition, the sample was reused for a study of T cells of mothers and their children.

The J gene is TRBJ2-7, the V gene TRBV15; possibly TRBD2 for D (7 bases). The source material was blood. The clonotype originates from a boy aged 5 to 17 in good health. CDR3 sequence: CATSRYGGPTYEQYF. Written as DNA, the CDR3 is TGTGCCACCAGCAGATACGGGGGGCCAACCTACGAGCAGTACTTC.